The entry below gives a single TCR beta chain sequence along with its context. Antigen unknown. The V gene's germline CDR1 is KGHSY and CDR2 FQNENV. Trimming pared 4 bases from V and 1 base from J, leaving 7 bases between. This CDR3 region has 13 residues. The PCR employed 60 Vbeta primers together with 13 Jbeta primers. Using immunoSEQ multiplex PCR, the repertoire was profiled, and TCRdb retains in-frame clones only, with some absent. Among 90,000 to 100,000 clones listed, 65% to 85% were seen once. These data are taken from a study of cytomegalovirus exposure and HLA in healthy donors. General study findings and limits: HLA allele associations emerged for around 15,000 TCR beta sequences in a later analysis, at 0.05 false discovery rate. Evidence from a later analysis indicated that most CMV-associated TCR beta chains looked HLA-restricted. A later analysis showed that HLA-associated TCR beta chains had undergone more clonal expansion than equally common others. The authors confirmed in vitro that three CMV-associated chains were specific for CMV antigens.

The sequenced sample consisted of PBMCs. This receptor was identified in a man aged 50-60 years in good health and CMV-seronegative. V is TRBV16 and J is TRBJ1-1; D gene ambiguous. CDR3 protein: CASSPNRNTEAFF. DNA for the CDR3: TGTGCCAGCAGCCCCAACAGGAACACTGAAGCTTTCTTT.